This TCR beta chain was identified in a study of shared T cell receptors in the human thymus. The V gene's germline CDR1 is MNHEY and CDR2 SVGAGI. V was trimmed by 0 bases and J by 7 bases, leaving 12 bases between them. The CDR3 consists of 14 residues. Libraries were prepared by immunoSEQ multiplex PCR; TCRdb keeps only in-frame clonotypes and omits some of them. This table holds roughly 710,000 clones, roughly 88% found once. These data also formed part of another study, on human thymus T cells. That publication notes: Overlap was high between thymic repertoires from unrelated individuals, as reported in related research.

The rearrangement uses TRBV6-5 and TRBJ1-2; D gene uncertain. This clonotype originated in a girl less than two years old with a congenital heart defect. The sequenced material came from thymocytes. As DNA, the CDR3 is TGTGCCAGCAGTTACTCTCGAGGGTTTCCTGGCTACACCTTC. This translates into CASSYSRGFPGYTF.